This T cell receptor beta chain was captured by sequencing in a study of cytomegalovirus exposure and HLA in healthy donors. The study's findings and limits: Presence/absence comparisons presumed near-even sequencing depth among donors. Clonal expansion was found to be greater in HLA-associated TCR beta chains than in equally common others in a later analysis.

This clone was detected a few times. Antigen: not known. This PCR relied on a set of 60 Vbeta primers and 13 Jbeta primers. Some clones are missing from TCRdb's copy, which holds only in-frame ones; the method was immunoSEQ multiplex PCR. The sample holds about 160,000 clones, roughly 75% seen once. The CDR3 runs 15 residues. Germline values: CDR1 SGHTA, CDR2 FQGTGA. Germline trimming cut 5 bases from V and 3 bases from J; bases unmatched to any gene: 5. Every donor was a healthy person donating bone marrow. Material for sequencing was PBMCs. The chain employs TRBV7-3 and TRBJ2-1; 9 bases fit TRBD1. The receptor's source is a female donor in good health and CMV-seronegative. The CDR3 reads CASSDGTGYYNEQFF. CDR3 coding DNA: TGTGCCAGCAGCGACGGGACAGGGTACTACAATGAGCAGTTCTTC.